These 10 T cell receptor beta chains share one sample of origin, sequenced in a study of neurological immune-mediated disorders. TCRdb passed the 5' RACE reads through MiXCR, listing each CDR3 protein once. The sample lists tens of thousands of distinct CDR3 sequences; around 3.1% were seen once. Sequenced sample: PBMCs. These receptor sequences come from a man aged 40-49 years with multiple sclerosis.

This clonotype was detected ten times or more. The chain recombines TRBV7-8 with TRBJ1-3; D unresolved. Trimming removed 3 bases from V and 4 bases from J, with 10 bases in between. This CDR3 is built from 14 residues. CDR1 is SGHVS, CDR2 FQNEAQ, per germline. CDR3 in amino acids: CASSFRERGNTIYF. Here the CDR3 DNA reads TGTGCCAGCAGCTTCCGGGAGAGGGGAAACACCATATATTTT.

This clonotype was observed many times. V and J are TRBV12-3 or TRBV12-4 and TRBJ2-1; no clear D gene. The CDR3 covers 12 residues. Trimming removed 1 base from V and 8 bases from J, with 6 bases in between. CDR3 in amino acids: CASSLGYDEQFF. CDR3 sequence (DNA): TGTGCCAGCAGTTTAGGGTACGATGAGCAGTTCTTC.

Many counts were recorded for this clonotype. V and J are TRBV25-1 and TRBJ1-1; D might be TRBD1 (6 bases). The CDR3 spans 16 residues. Trimming removed 6 bases from V and 3 bases from J, with 20 bases in between. Germline assignment: CDR1 MGHDK and CDR2 SYGVNS. The CDR3 DNA sequence: TGTGCCAGCAGCGCCCTGGACAGAAGGGCGGACACTGAAGCTTTCTTT. Translated, it gives CASSALDRRADTEAFF.

This clonotype was found many times. This chain joins TRBV6-5 and TRBJ1-1; D is ambiguous. Trimming cost V 6 bases and J 3 bases, with 23 bases left between them. Germline V gene data show CDR1 as MNHEY and CDR2 as SVGAGI. This CDR3 is 17 amino acids long. The CDR3 here is CASRRLPLENLDTEAFF. The CDR3 DNA reads as TGTGCCAGCAGGCGCCTCCCACTGGAGAATTTGGACACTGAAGCTTTCTTT.

Many counts were recorded for this clonotype. The chain uses TRBV20-1 and TRBJ1-2, with 12 bases fitting TRBD1. CDR3 size: 15 residues. CDR1 DFQATT and CDR2 SNEGSKA come from the germline V gene (reference sequence). With 0 bases clipped from V and 4 bases from J, the junction kept 3 bases outside the gene matches. The CDR3 DNA reads as TGCAGTGCTAGAGATCCGGGACAGGGGGCCTATGGCTACACCTTC. Its protein product is CSARDPGQGAYGYTF.

This clonotype has ten or more counts. This rearrangement joins TRBV7-9 to TRBJ2-7, with unresolved D. The CDR3 totals 12 residues. Between the trimmed V and J ends, which lost 5 bases and 5 bases, there was a span of 10 bases. Germline assignment: CDR1 SEHNR and CDR2 FQNEAQ (reference sequence). DNA of the CDR3: TGTGCCAGCAGCCTAGGGTATGACGAGCAGTACTTC. It encodes CASSLGYDEQYF.

This clonotype occurred many times. V usage is TRBV6-5 and J usage is TRBJ1-5; D remains unclear. V was shortened by 11 bases and J by 3 bases, with 14 bases between the two germline ends. Germline assignment: CDR1 MNHEY and CDR2 SVGAGI. The CDR3 is made up of 13 amino acids. The chain's CDR3 is CACSKALNQPQHF. The CDR3 DNA reads TGTGCCTGCTCAAAGGCCCTCAATCAGCCCCAGCATTTT.

At least ten counts were recorded for this clonotype. The chain employs TRBV5-1 and TRBJ2-1; TRBD2 matches at 12 bases. After removal of 4 bases from V and 5 bases from J, the junction contained 10 bases not matched to a gene. The CDR3 extends over 17 amino acids. The germline CDR1 and CDR2 sequences are SGHRS and YFSETQ. The CDR3 nucleotides read TGCGCCAGCAGCAAGAGACTAGCGGGGGTTAGGGACAATGAGCAGTTCTTC. It translates to CASSKRLAGVRDNEQFF.

The J gene is TRBJ2-5, the V gene TRBV7-6; TRBD1 matches at 10 bases. The V segment lost 6 bases and the J segment 5 bases; nucleotides outside the gene matches: 6. CDR3 length equals 14 residues. Germline V gene data show CDR1 as SGHVS and CDR2 as FNYEAQ. CDR3 residues: CASSPTGGKETQYF. The CDR3 DNA sequence: TGTGCCAGCAGTCCGACAGGGGGCAAGGAGACCCAGTACTTC.

In this sample, this clonotype turned up many times. The rearrangement links TRBV5-1 to TRBJ2-3; no firm D call. The germline gives CDR1 SGHRS, CDR2 YFSETQ. V was pared by 3 bases and J by 0 bases, with 20 bases between. The CDR3 length is 18 residues. In nucleotides, the CDR3 is TGCGCCAGCAGCTCGTCGCAAAGCTTCCCATCCAGCACAGATACGCAGTATTTT. Its protein product is CASSSSQSFPSSTDTQYF.